What follows are 24 T cell receptor beta chains derived from one specimen sequenced in a study of cytomegalovirus exposure and HLA in healthy donors. PCR primers comprised 60 Vbeta and 13 Jbeta primers. Measured with immunoSEQ multiplex PCR; TCRdb has only the in-frame clones, and not every one. This sample has approximately 130,000 clones; roughly 80% occur once, and the top ten carry approximately 1.2%. The sequenced material came from PBMCs. Receptors were obtained from a middle-aged man in good health and CMV-seronegative.

The gene calls are TRBV4-2 and TRBJ2-7; D is possibly TRBD2 (6 bases). Germline CDR1 reads LGHNA; CDR2 reads YNFKEQ. V gave up 1 base and J gave up 3 bases, with 10 bases separating them. CDR3 length: 14 residues. CDR3 region: CASSQGRGGYEQYF. In DNA form, the CDR3 reads TGTGCCAGCAGCCAAGGTAGGGGAGGCTACGAGCAGTACTTC.

The chain combines TRBV28 with TRBJ2-7, with D uncertain. The germline V and J ends were trimmed by 5 bases and 2 bases, with 10 bases remaining between them. In germline, CDR1 is MDHEN, CDR2 SYDVKM. The CDR3 has 13 residues. For the CDR3, the DNA is TGTGCCAGCAGTACGGGTCTTCCCTACGAGCAGTACTTC. Protein sequence: CASSTGLPYEQYF.

CDR3 coding DNA: TGTGCCAGCAGTTTGGGCAGGGCCCACACTGAAGCTTTCTTT. Amino acid sequence: CASSLGRAHTEAFF. J is TRBJ1-1 and V is TRBV27, with D possibly being TRBD1 (5 bases). Germline CDR1 MNHEY, CDR2 SMNVEV (reference sequence). V gave up 3 bases and J gave up 3 bases, with 11 bases separating them. The CDR3 loop spans 14 amino acids.

This clone was observed a few times. The chain links TRBV4-1 to TRBJ2-1; 12 positions match TRBD2. V shed 0 bases, J shed 2 bases, and the junction held 14 bases outside the gene matches. This CDR3 has 21 amino acids. Germline CDR1 reads MGHRA; CDR2 reads YSYEKL. The CDR3 region is CASSQDHQARASGRAYNEQFF. Here the CDR3 DNA reads TGCGCCAGCAGCCAAGATCACCAGGCTAGGGCTAGCGGGAGGGCCTACAATGAGCAGTTCTTC.

The rearrangement uses TRBV5-8 and TRBJ2-1, with a weak D call TRBD1 (5 bases). This CDR3 is 13 amino acids long. V shed 4 bases and J shed 7 bases, with 12 bases lying between them. Germline CDR1 SGHTS, CDR2 YDEGEE. The CDR3 here is CASSKGVSNEQFF. DNA for the CDR3: TGTGCCAGCAGCAAAGGGGTCTCGAATGAGCAGTTCTTC.

This chain connects TRBV5-1 to TRBJ2-7; 8 bases line up with TRBD2. V was clipped by 4 bases and J by 2 bases; unmatched bases: 8. CDR1 and CDR2 from the germline V gene are SGHRS and YFSETQ. The CDR3 runs 15 residues. The CDR3 is CASSPEAGDPYEQYF. The DNA of the CDR3 is TGCGCCAGCAGCCCGGAAGCGGGAGACCCCTACGAGCAGTACTTC.

The V call is TRBV7-3, the J call TRBJ2-3; D is unresolved. The germline V gene encodes CDR1 SGHTA and CDR2 FQGTGA. This CDR3 has 13 amino acids. The V and J ends lost 1 base and 6 bases respectively, with 8 bases between them. The CDR3 DNA is TGTGCCAGCAGCTTAAGCGTTTTGGATACGCAGTATTTT. This translates into CASSLSVLDTQYF.

This chain uses TRBV7-2 with TRBJ1-2, with no clear D. CDR3 length equals 13 residues. Deletions cut 1 base from V and 3 bases from J, with 6 bases between. CDR1 and CDR2 (germline): SGHTA, FQGNSA. CDR3 bases: TGTGCCAGCAGCTTAGGGAGTCACTATGGCTACACCTTC. This codes for CASSLGSHYGYTF. The complete variable domain, with remaining parts taken from reference TRBV7-2 and TRBJ1-2, reads GAGVSQSPSNKVTEKGKDVELRCDPISGHTALYWYRQSLGQGLEFLIYFQGNSAPDKSGLPSDRFSAERTGGSVSTLTIQRTQQEDSAVYLCASSLGSHYGYTFGSGTRLTVV.

CDR3 in DNA: TGTGCCAGCAGCCTCGTCTTGCGGGAGACCCAGTACTTC. Translating it yields CASSLVLRETQYF. This chain connects TRBV7-2 to TRBJ2-5; D is ambiguous. Looked up from germline, CDR1 is SGHTA and CDR2 is FQGNSA. Trimming removed 5 bases from V and 5 bases from J, with 12 bases in between. The CDR3 sequence is 13 residues long.

The J gene is TRBJ1-1, the V gene TRBV19, with D unresolved. Trimming shortened V by 3 bases and J by 0 bases, and 14 bases separated the two germline ends. This CDR3 comprises 16 residues. From germline, CDR1 is LNHDA and CDR2 SQIVND (reference sequence). CDR3 DNA: TGTGCCAGTAGTATCGCCCGCTTAAACATGAACACTGAAGCTTTCTTT. Protein sequence: CASSIARLNMNTEAFF.

This clone was observed a handful of times. The V gene is TRBV27, the J gene TRBJ2-7; 7 bases fit TRBD1. This CDR3 spans 15 amino acids. Germline CDR1 MNHEY, CDR2 SMNVEV (reference sequence). V lost 5 bases, J lost 0 bases, and 7 bases stayed unmatched. The CDR3 nucleotides read TGTGCCAGCAGTCTCACCGGGACAGCCTCCTACGAGCAGTACTTC. Amino acids: CASSLTGTASYEQYF.

V and J are TRBV23-1 and TRBJ2-1; D perhaps matches TRBD2 (5 bases). TRBV23-1 is reported as an ORF; its role is uncertain. Trimming cost V 0 bases and J 5 bases, with 14 bases left between them. CDR3 size: 16 residues. The CDR3 reads CASSQSVGVTDNEQFF. DNA for the CDR3: TGCGCCAGCAGTCAATCCGTCGGGGTCACAGACAATGAGCAGTTCTTC.

This chain links TRBV29-1 with TRBJ2-7; TRBD1 agrees at 8 bases. V was pared by 0 bases and J by 0 bases, with 10 bases of the junction left unmatched. The CDR3 loop spans 17 amino acids. Germline CDR1 and CDR2: SQVTM and ANQGSEA. The CDR3 bases are TGCAGCGTTGAAGATTTCGGGACAGGCAGGAGCTCCTACGAGCAGTACTTC. Translation: CSVEDFGTGRSSYEQYF.

This clone was found a few times. This chain connects TRBV5-6 to TRBJ2-7; maybe TRBD1 (6 bases). V gave up 2 bases and J gave up 1 base, with 16 bases separating them. Germline-derived CDR1 and CDR2 are SGHDT and YYEEEE. The CDR3 covers 16 residues. CDR3 nucleotide sequence: TGTGCCAGCAGCTTATCCCCGGGCAGGGGATCCTACGAGCAGTACTTC. Protein: CASSLSPGRGSYEQYF.

This clone came up a few times. The J gene is TRBJ2-7, the V gene TRBV7-2; 10 bases are a match to TRBD1. V gave up 1 base and J gave up 4 bases; unmatched junction bases: 4. The CDR3 totals 15 residues. Germline V gives CDR1 SGHTA, CDR2 FQGNSA. The chain's CDR3 is CASSLGGQGLYEQYF. The CDR3 DNA reads as TGTGCCAGCAGCTTAGGGGGACAGGGGTTGTACGAGCAGTACTTC.

V is TRBV12-5 and J is TRBJ2-2; D gene uncertain. CDR1 is LGHNT, CDR2 FRNRAP, per germline. The V end was cut by 5 bases, the J end by 5 bases, with 6 bases between. The length of the CDR3 is 12 residues. Written as DNA, the CDR3 is TGTGCTAGTGGTCCGGGTACCGGGGAGCTGTTTTTT. This gives the protein CASGPGTGELFF.

The V call is TRBV9, the J call TRBJ1-2; tentative D call: TRBD1 (5 bases). The germline gives CDR1 SGDLS, CDR2 YYNGEE. This CDR3 comprises 15 residues. V lost 0 bases and J lost 8, with 17 bases in between. The CDR3, as DNA: TGTGCCAGCAGCGTAGATGCGGGGGGGTATTACGGCTACACCTTC. Translated, it gives CASSVDAGGYYGYTF.

The chain uses TRBV27 and TRBJ2-7; 12 bases align to TRBD2. V was clipped by 5 bases and J by 4 bases; unmatched bases: 6. The CDR3 length is 15 residues. Germline V gene lookup returns CDR1 MNHEY and CDR2 SMNVEV (reference sequence). CDR3 nucleotide sequence: TGTGCCAGCAGTCCCCGGACTAGCGGGAAGTACGAGCAGTACTTC. Protein: CASSPRTSGKYEQYF.

The gene calls are TRBV28 and TRBJ1-5; 9 nucleotides match TRBD1. This CDR3 has 14 amino acids. Germline CDR1 and CDR2: MDHEN and SYDVKM. Trimming at V came to 8 bases and at J to 4 bases, leaving 6 bases not matched to a gene. CDR3 nucleotides: TGTGCCAGCGGGGGGACAGGGAAAAATCAGCCCCAGCATTTT. It codes for CASGGTGKNQPQHF.

Written as DNA, the CDR3 is TGTGCCAGCAGGGGGGGAGATTGGAGCAATCAGCCCCAGCATTTT. Translating it yields CASRGGDWSNQPQHF. This sequence joins TRBV28 and TRBJ1-5, with D tentatively TRBD1 (5 bases). CDR3 length: 15 amino acids. Trimming took 6 bases from V and 1 from J, leaving 13 bases between them. The germline V gene encodes CDR1 MDHEN and CDR2 SYDVKM.

The chain combines TRBV15 with TRBJ1-1; D possibly corresponds to TRBD1 (6 bases). Germline V gene data show CDR1 as LNHNV and CDR2 as YYDKDF (reference sequence). The length of the CDR3 is 17 residues. Trimming removed 1 base from V and 1 base from J, with 16 bases in between. CDR3 protein: CATSRAGQGLGNTEAFF. The CDR3 region has the DNA TGTGCCACCAGCAGAGCGGGTCAGGGGCTAGGGAACACTGAAGCTTTCTTT.

The chain is built from TRBV6-5 and TRBJ1-1; 7 bases agree with TRBD1. Germline trimming cut 4 bases from V and 0 bases from J; bases unmatched to any gene: 8. Germline V gene data show CDR1 as MNHEY and CDR2 as SVGAGI. This CDR3 is built from 16 residues. The chain's CDR3 is CASSLTGTALNTEAFF. As DNA, the CDR3 is TGTGCCAGCAGTTTAACCGGGACAGCCCTGAACACTGAAGCTTTCTTT.

This chain connects TRBV18 to TRBJ2-1, with a tentative D call TRBD2 (6 bases). The CDR3 is made up of 14 amino acids. Germline CDR1 KGHSH, CDR2 LQKENI. Trimming removed 2 bases from V and 4 bases from J, with 9 bases in between. DNA of the CDR3: TGTGCCAGCTCACCAGTAGGAGGGTACAATGAGCAGTTCTTC. The encoded protein is CASSPVGGYNEQFF.

The CDR3 reads CASSEGIGDFQETQYF. The CDR3 DNA reads as TGTGCCAGCAGTGAAGGAATCGGAGACTTCCAAGAGACCCAGTACTTC. J is TRBJ2-5 and V is TRBV6-1; unclear D gene. In germline, CDR1 is MNHNS, CDR2 SASEGT. The CDR3 runs 16 residues. Trimming shortened V by 1 base and J by 1 base, and 13 bases separated the two germline ends.